The 8 T cell receptor beta chains below were found in one sample sequenced in a study of glioma-infiltrating T cells after dendritic cell vaccination. Stated time point: after dendritic cell vaccination, including at tumor progression/relapse. Assay: immunoSEQ multiplex PCR; the TCRdb copy retains only in-frame clones and omits some. The table records some 46,000 clones, about 89% of them present only once. The sample was blood, taken after dendritic cell vaccination. Receptors were obtained from a human donor with glioblastoma.

This rearrangement joins TRBV4-1 to TRBJ2-7; D is undetermined. The ends were cut back, 0 bases at V and 7 bases at J, with 7 bases in the middle. Germline values: CDR1 MGHRA, CDR2 YSYEKL. CDR3 length: 12 amino acids. CDR3 sequence reads: CASSQDMREQYF. For the CDR3, the DNA is TGCGCCAGCAGCCAAGACATGAGGGAGCAGTACTTC.

This clone appeared a few times. This chain uses TRBV5-6 with TRBJ2-5; 7 nucleotides line up with TRBD1. CDR3 size: 15 residues. The V and J ends lost 0 bases and 2 bases, in that order; junction bases with no gene match: 4. Germline loops: CDR1 SGHDT, CDR2 YYEEEE. DNA for the CDR3: TGTGCCAGCAGCTTGGCCAGGGGACAGCAAGAGACCCAGTACTTC. Translating it yields CASSLARGQQETQYF.

The CDR3 reads CASSVPGGAYGYTF. The CDR3 DNA follows: TGTGCCAGCAGCGTGCCGGGGGGGGCCTATGGCTACACCTTC. This chain links TRBV9 with TRBJ1-2; D possibly corresponds to TRBD1 (6 bases). Per germline, CDR1 SGDLS and CDR2 YYNGEE. Deletions cut 2 bases from V and 4 bases from J, with 12 bases between. The CDR3 sequence is 14 residues long.

This clone has a handful of counts. The CDR3 nucleotides read TGTGCCAGCAGTTCCGGACAGGGGCCCCCGACGGAGCAGTACTTC. The encoded protein is CASSSGQGPPTEQYF. The V gene is TRBV6-5, the J gene TRBJ2-7; TRBD1 matches at 9 bases. V trimming: 4 bases; J trimming: 7 bases; junction bases outside the gene matches: 11. Germline lookup yields CDR1 MNHEY and CDR2 SVGAGI. The CDR3 extends over 15 amino acids.

The CDR3 coding sequence is TGTGCCAGTCACCAGGGGCTGGACTATGGCTACACCTTC. It specifies CASHQGLDYGYTF. V gene TRBV28 combines with J gene TRBJ1-2; possibly TRBD1 for D (6 bases). The germline CDR1 and CDR2 sequences are MDHEN and SYDVKM. CDR3 length: 13 residues. V lost 9 bases and J 3 bases, leaving 14 bases between the germline ends.

This sequence joins TRBV5-4 and TRBJ1-2; unclear D gene. Germline CDR1 is SGHNT and CDR2 is YYREEE (reference sequence). With 7 bases removed from V and 3 bases from J, the gap between germline ends came to 16 bases. The CDR3 length is 14 residues. The CDR3 protein is CASPSTGVDYGYTF. The DNA for the CDR3 is TGTGCCAGCCCCTCCACCGGGGTTGACTATGGCTACACCTTC.

The chain employs TRBV18 and TRBJ1-5, with D unclear. Germline CDR1 KGHSH, CDR2 LQKENI. CDR3 length equals 16 residues. V dropped 2 bases and J dropped 2 bases, with 13 bases sitting between them. The CDR3 DNA follows: TGTGCCAGCTCACCAACGCGGGCCTGGGGCAATCAGCCCCAGCATTTT. This gives the protein CASSPTRAWGNQPQHF.

The chain links TRBV18 to TRBJ2-7, with 9 bases identical to TRBD1. Germline V lookup: CDR1 KGHSH, CDR2 LQKENI. Trimming at V came to 4 bases and at J to 4 bases, leaving 2 bases not matched to a gene. This CDR3 spans 13 amino acids. CDR3 in amino acids: CASSLDRGYEQYF. The DNA of the CDR3 is TGTGCCAGCTCACTTGACAGGGGGTACGAGCAGTACTTC.